This TCR beta chain appears in the sequencing data of a study of OX40 agonist ivuxolimab in advanced cancers. General notes on the study: The costimulatory receptor OX40 (CD134) was targeted by ivuxolimab, a fully human IgG2 agonistic monoclonal antibody. Intravenous ivuxolimab was administered to patients every 2 weeks at six dose levels: 0.01, 0.1, 0.3, 1.5, 3 and 10 mg/kg. Of the approximately 50 dose-escalation patients, hepatocellular carcinoma was present in around 20, melanoma in roughly 15, renal cell carcinoma in 9 and head and neck cancer in 9. A male proportion of around 83% and a mean age of about 60 years, ranging from about 20 to 85, were recorded for the dose-escalation cohort. Prior anti-PD-1, anti-PD-L1 or anti-CTLA-4 therapy was permitted, and checkpoint inhibitors had been received by under 50% of dose-escalation patients. Partial responses occurred in three dose-escalation patients: two with cutaneous melanoma and one with hepatocellular carcinoma. Peripheral TCRbeta sequencing aimed to test whether ivuxolimab altered TCR sequence diversity and caused clonal T-cell expansion. The paper covers the monotherapy dose-escalation part of the phase I ivuxolimab trial, which included N of about 56 patients.

In the case of this clone: The antigen it binds to is not known. Per-base qualities were not stored, and no clone one base away is much larger. This sample also contains other DNA sequences that code for the same CDR3.

The trial excluded patients who had a history of autoimmune disease or were on systemic immunosuppression. In every dose cohort, peripheral blood was drawn for TCR sequencing at baseline, cycle 4 day 1, and cycle 7 day 1. The samples were drawn from a first-in-human, open-label, multicenter phase I dose-escalation trial of ivuxolimab. The trial enrolled adults with locally advanced or metastatic head and neck squamous cell, hepatocellular, melanoma or renal cell carcinoma. CD4+ and CD8+ T cells were sorted separately from peripheral blood before TCR sequencing. According to the germline V gene, CDR1 reads SGHRS and CDR2 reads YFSETQ. The CDR3 goes from the cysteine to the phenylalanine over 13 residues. Kept here is only the CDR3 DNA, which spans 39 bases and is read in frame from base 1. V loses 0 bases, J loses 1 base, and the germline ends lie 4 bases apart. To sequence the TCRbeta CDR3 region, genomic DNA was isolated from the sorted cells. TCRbeta CDR3 regions were sequenced using the immunoSEQ Assay. As stored in TCRdb, this immuneACCESS dataset retains in-frame rearrangements with V and J assigned. A fraction of the clones does not appear; measured against another copy, unresolved V genes explain less than half of the discrepancy, and the remainder lacks a known reason. The sample table shows roughly 86,000 clones, and roughly nine tenths are seen once. Around 0.75% of the sample is held by the ten biggest clonotypes.

Beyond this particular receptor, the publication reports: In partial responders in the 0.1-3.0 mg/kg groups, normalized peripheral clonal expansion was found to be among the lowest, especially among CD8+ T cells. At doses from 0.1 to 3.0 mg/kg, clonal expansion was seen in both CD4+ and CD8+ blood T cells between baseline and week 6. Low levels of normalized T-cell clonal expansion were also seen in some nonresponding patients. On average, CD8+ T cells showed more expanded clones than CD4+ T cells after ivuxolimab. Antigen specificity was not determined for the clonally expanded peripheral T cells.

The V and J segments used are TRBV5-1 and TRBJ1-1; too little of a D gene remains to name it. Here the sequenced sample was CD4+ or CD8+ T cells sorted from blood, taken in a trial of the OX40 agonist ivuxolimab. The receptor comes from an adult with an advanced solid tumor such as melanoma, head and neck, liver or kidney cancer. The DNA reads TGCGCCAGCAGCTTGGCGGAGAACACTGAAGCTTTCTTT. This codes for CASSLAENTEAFF.